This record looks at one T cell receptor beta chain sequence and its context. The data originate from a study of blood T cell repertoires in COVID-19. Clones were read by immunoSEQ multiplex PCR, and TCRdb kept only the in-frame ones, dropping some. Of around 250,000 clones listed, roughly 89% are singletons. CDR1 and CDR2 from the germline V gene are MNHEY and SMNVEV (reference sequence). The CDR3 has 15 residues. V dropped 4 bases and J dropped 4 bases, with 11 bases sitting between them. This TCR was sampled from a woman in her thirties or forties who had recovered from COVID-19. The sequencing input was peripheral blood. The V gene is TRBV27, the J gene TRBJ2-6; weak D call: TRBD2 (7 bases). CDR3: CASSSRGAGANVLTF. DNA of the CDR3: TGTGCCAGCAGTTCTCGGGGGGCCGGGGCCAACGTCCTGACTTTC.